This record concerns one T cell receptor (beta chain) sequence. What it binds is not known. The hyperthyroidism patients had all been newly diagnosed, and their disease duration was under 2 months. Their ages ranged from 18 to 65 years. The sample of blood was obtained at first hyperthyroidism diagnosis (before any ophthalmopathy symptoms). This specimen belongs to a study of T cells in Graves' hyperthyroidism and ophthalmopathy. Amplified TCR beta CDR3 regions derived from RNA transcripts. First-round RT-PCR with HTBI primers amplified the TCR CDR3 region. In TCRdb, the multiplex PCR reads were re-called with MiXCR into one record per CDR3 protein. The top ten clones hold about a quarter of a sample with hundreds of thousands of distinct CDR3 sequences, around a sixth of them seen once. Study-wide results and caveats: Blood shared most expanded thyroid clonotypes above 0.001.

The sequence derives from a young woman with Graves' hyperthyroidism that later progressed to Graves' ophthalmopathy. The sequenced sample consisted of blood.

DNA for the CDR3: TGTGCCAGCCGGAGGGGGCGCGGGAGGCACACCGGGGAGCTGTTTTTT. Translation: CASRRGRGRHTGELFF. This rearrangement joins TRBV28 to TRBJ2-2, with TRBD2 as a possible D gene (8 bases). The germline V gene encodes CDR1 MDHEN and CDR2 SYDVKM. The length of the CDR3 is 16 residues. With 8 bases removed from V and 3 bases from J, the gap between germline ends came to 19 bases.